The clone carrying this TCR beta chain was picked up a small number of times. The antigen is undetermined. The sample originates from a study of vaccination and CD4 T cells after COVID-19. Study details: Convalescent patients gave post-COVID blood a median about 100 days post-diagnosis, range 35 to 161.

Treatment denoted: roughly 10-day PBMC culture with coronavirus spike peptide pools or control peptides (ViraFEST assay). After expanding antigen-specific T cells with peptide pools, ViraFEST sequenced their TCRs. Broader study findings: Researchers report that a median approximately 86% of reactive clones in convalescent patients surfaced only post-vaccination. 304 of 307 vaccine-specific clones from convalescent patients were spike mono-reactive.

Trimming shortened V by 5 bases and J by 2 bases, and 8 bases separated the two germline ends. The CDR3 spans 13 residues. Germline CDR1 is MDHEN and CDR2 is SYDVKM. Cultured CD4+ T cell DNA underwent sequencing with the Oncomine TCR Beta short-read assay. TCRdb processed the PCR reads anew with MiXCR; each CDR3 protein has one entry. The table lists about 7,600 distinct CDR3 sequences, under 25% of them singletons. The receptor's source is a human donor who had recovered from COVID-19. The specimen comprised CD4+ T cells from blood, cultured in vitro, sampled after SARS-CoV-2 vaccination. The chain carries TRBV28 and TRBJ2-3; D is unresolved. CDR3 residues: CASSLHYTDTQYF. The CDR3 DNA sequence: TGTGCCAGCAGTCTACACTACACAGATACGCAGTATTTT. The variable domain in full, completed from reference TRBV28 and TRBJ2-3, reads DVKVTQSSRYLVKRTGEKVFLECVQDMDHENMFWYRQDPGLGLRLIYFSYDVKMKEKGDIPEGYSVSREKKERFSLILESASTNQTSMYLCASSLHYTDTQYFGPGTRLTVL.